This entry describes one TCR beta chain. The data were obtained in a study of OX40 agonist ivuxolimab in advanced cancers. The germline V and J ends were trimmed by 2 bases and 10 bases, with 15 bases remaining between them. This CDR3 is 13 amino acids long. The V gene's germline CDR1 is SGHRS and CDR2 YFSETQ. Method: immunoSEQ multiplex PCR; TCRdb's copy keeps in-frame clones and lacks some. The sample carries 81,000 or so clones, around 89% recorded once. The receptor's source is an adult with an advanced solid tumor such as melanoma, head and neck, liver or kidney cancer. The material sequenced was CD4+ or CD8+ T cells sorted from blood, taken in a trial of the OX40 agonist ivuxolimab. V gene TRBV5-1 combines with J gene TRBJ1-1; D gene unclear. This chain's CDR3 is CASSLFGSPSAFF. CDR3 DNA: TGCGCCAGCAGCTTATTCGGGTCCCCATCAGCTTTCTTT.